The rows below give T cell receptor beta chains drawn from one sample of a study of T-cell reconstitution after alpha-beta-depleted transplantation in children. In TCRdb, the PCR reads were re-called with MiXCR into one record per CDR3 protein. The table records more than 200,000 distinct CDR3 sequences, 20% to 30% of them present only once. The source was PBMCs, mostly from graft donor cells, collected 360 days after TCRalphabeta/CD19-depleted stem cell transplant. The receptors derive from a female patient aged 2 to 10 who had a stem cell transplant for congenital amegakaryocytic thrombocytopenia, so the T cells may come from the graft donor. The CDR3 runs from the conserved cysteine through the conserved F or W. A D gene is named only where the DNA matches it firmly. Size values are once, few and many counts, or a class for expanded clones, and some rows have none.

CASSESLFSSAETQYF	TGTGCCAGCAGTGAATCCCTATTTAGTTCGGCAGAGACCCAGTACTTC	TRBV25-1	TRBJ2-5	.	.
CASRDRGTGELFF	TGTGCCAGTAGGGACAGGGGGACCGGGGAGCTGTTTTTT	TRBV19	TRBJ2-2	TRBD1	.
CASSLDRISSYNEQFF	TGCGCCAGCAGCTTGGACAGGATTAGCTCCTACAATGAGCAGTTCTTC	TRBV5-1	TRBJ2-1	.	many
CASSFQGQRPAYEQYF	TGTGCCAGCAGTTTTCAGGGACAGAGACCCGCCTACGAGCAGTACTTC	TRBV28	TRBJ2-7	TRBD1	.
CAASRGTHDTQYF	TGTGCCGCCTCCAGGGGTACCCACGATACGCAGTATTTT	TRBV6-1	TRBJ2-3	.	.
CASSWTSGREQFF	TGTGCCAGCAGTTGGACTAGCGGTAGGGAGCAGTTCTTC	TRBV11-2	TRBJ2-1	TRBD2	few
CASSYSTGPQHF	TGTGCCAGCAGTTACTCGACCGGGCCCCAGCATTTT	TRBV6-5	TRBJ1-5	.	few
CSARGQGYTQYF	TGCAGTGCTAGAGGTCAGGGATATACGCAGTATTTT	TRBV20-1	TRBJ2-3	.	.
CASSFMDSAYEQYF	TGTGCCAGCAGTTTTATGGACAGTGCCTACGAGCAGTACTTC	TRBV28	TRBJ2-7	.	.
CASGRRGPSPGELFF	TGTGCCAGCGGGAGACGGGGCCCCTCGCCCGGGGAGCTGTTTTTT	TRBV12-3/TRBV12-4	TRBJ2-2	.	.
CASTPSYEQYF	TGTGCCAGCACCCCCTCCTACGAGCAGTACTTC	TRBV28	TRBJ2-7	.	.
CASSKVGLADQETQYF	TGTGCCAGCAGCAAAGTTGGACTAGCGGACCAAGAGACCCAGTACTTC	TRBV21-1	TRBJ2-5	.	.
CASSPYGGGETQYF	TGTGCCAGCAGCCCATACGGTGGCGGGGAGACCCAGTACTTC	TRBV12-3/TRBV12-4	TRBJ2-5	.	many
CASSSLGGRAKNIQYF	TGTGCCAGCAGCTCCCTAGGGGGTAGGGCCAAAAACATTCAGTACTTC	TRBV11-2	TRBJ2-4	.	.
CASIPRGHQETQYF	TGTGCCAGCATTCCGAGGGGGCACCAAGAGACCCAGTACTTC	TRBV6-1	TRBJ2-5	TRBD1	.
CASSQVGGGDWTQYF	TGCGCCAGCAGCCAAGTGGGTGGGGGAGACTGGACCCAGTACTTC	TRBV4-1	TRBJ2-5	.	.
CARVYGYTF	TGTGCCAGGGTATATGGCTACACCTTC	TRBV6-6	TRBJ1-2	.	.
CASSPPEGLSWYF	TGTGCCAGCAGCCCTCCGGAGGGACTTAGTTGGTATTTT	TRBV7-2	TRBJ2-3	.	.
CASKRTPGLEQYF	TGCGCCAGCAAGAGGACGCCCGGGCTCGAGCAGTACTTC	TRBV5-1	TRBJ2-7	.	.
CASSQGPQGNTEAFF	TGTGCCAGCAGCCAAGGGCCACAGGGGAACACTGAAGCTTTCTTT	TRBV3-1	TRBJ1-1	.	few
CASSFRGGAGYTF	TGTGCCAGCAGTTTTAGGGGGGGGGCTGGCTACACCTTC	TRBV27	TRBJ1-2	.	few
CSVGTGPYEQYF	TGCAGCGTTGGGACAGGCCCCTACGAGCAGTACTTC	TRBV29-1	TRBJ2-7	TRBD1	.
CATSGSAGTTYNEQFF	TGTGCCACCAGTGGTTCAGCCGGGACAACCTACAATGAGCAGTTCTTC	TRBV24-1	TRBJ2-1	.	few
CSAPRGVVAPGQPQHF	TGCAGTGCTCCAAGGGGGGTTGTAGCCCCTGGTCAGCCCCAGCATTTT	TRBV20-1	TRBJ1-5	.	.
CASSYFGGAYEQYF	TGTGCCAGCAGTTACTTTGGTGGGGCCTACGAGCAGTACTTC	TRBV28	TRBJ2-7	.	.
CASRPTGTPLSSYNEQFF	TGCGCCAGCAGGCCCACCGGGACACCGCTTAGCTCCTACAATGAGCAGTTCTTC	TRBV5-1	TRBJ2-1	.	.
CASSQSPPQASRGPQHF	TGCGCCAGCAGCCAAAGTCCACCACAGGCGTCTCGAGGGCCCCAGCATTTT	TRBV4-1	TRBJ1-5	.	.
CSVRVVEKLFF	TGCAGCGTTCGGGTTGTTGAAAAACTGTTTTTT	TRBV29-1	TRBJ1-4	.	.
CATSRDRGFNNEQFF	TGTGCCACCAGCAGAGATCGGGGGTTCAACAATGAGCAGTTCTTC	TRBV15	TRBJ2-1	.	.
CASSFAKSNYQETQYF	TGCGCCAGCAGTTTTGCCAAGAGTAACTACCAAGAGACCCAGTACTTC	TRBV5-1	TRBJ2-5	.	.
CASSPAGRDQKSTYTDTQYF	TGTGCCAGCAGCCCCGCAGGCCGGGACCAAAAATCTACTTACACAGATACGCAGTATTTT	TRBV14	TRBJ2-3	.	.
CASSFRHGNQPQHF	TGTGCCAGCAGTTTTAGGCACGGCAATCAGCCCCAGCATTTT	TRBV28	TRBJ1-5	.	few
CDSSLGRISGNTIYF	TGTGACAGCAGCTTAGGTCGGATCTCTGGAAACACCATATATTTT	TRBV7-9	TRBJ1-3	.	.
CASSLGGLGTEAFF	TGTGCCAGCAGTTTAGGGGGGCTTGGGACTGAAGCTTTCTTT	TRBV12-3/TRBV12-4	TRBJ1-1	.	.
CSARIRTSGLAKNIQYF	TGCAGTGCTAGAATTAGGACTAGCGGGCTAGCCAAAAACATTCAGTACTTC	TRBV20-1	TRBJ2-4	TRBD2	.
CSAGGLEYNEQFF	TGCAGTGCTGGGGGACTAGAATACAATGAGCAGTTCTTC	TRBV20-1	TRBJ2-1	TRBD2	.
CASSLSQGDYEQYF	TGTGCCAGCAGTTTAAGTCAGGGGGACTACGAGCAGTACTTC	TRBV27	TRBJ2-7	TRBD1	few
CASSRMADTQYF	TGCGCCAGCAGTCGCATGGCAGATACGCAGTATTTT	TRBV10-1	TRBJ2-3	.	.
CATSEPALGNTGELFF	TGTGCCACCAGTGAACCAGCGTTGGGAAACACCGGGGAGCTGTTTTTT	TRBV24-1	TRBJ2-2	.	.
CASKTGTGPMGSYNEQFF	TGTGCCAGCAAAACCGGGACCGGCCCCATGGGCTCCTACAATGAGCAGTTCTTC	TRBV2	TRBJ2-1	.	.
CASRTGTSWNEQFF	TGTGCCAGCAGAACCGGGACTAGTTGGAATGAGCAGTTCTTC	TRBV12-3/TRBV12-4	TRBJ2-1	TRBD2	few
CASSDSVVINEQFF	TGTGCCAGCAGTGATTCGGTAGTCATCAATGAGCAGTTCTTC	TRBV2	TRBJ2-1	.	few
CASTLGRYNSPLHF	TGTGCCAGCACCCTGGGGAGATATAATTCACCCCTCCACTTT	TRBV12-3/TRBV12-4	TRBJ1-6	.	few
CAISAAAGGYRDTQYF	TGTGCCATCAGTGCCGCGGCCGGGGGATATCGCGATACGCAGTATTTT	TRBV10-3	TRBJ2-3	.	once
CASRTGRANTGELFF	TGTGCCAGCAGAACGGGTCGGGCGAACACCGGGGAGCTGTTTTTT	TRBV12-3/TRBV12-4	TRBJ2-2	.	few
CSARDPSGGPAQYF	TGCAGTGCTAGAGACCCTAGCGGGGGACCGGCGCAGTATTTT	TRBV20-1	TRBJ2-3	TRBD2	.
CSAPWKRGPLPSTDTQYF	TGCAGTGCTCCCTGGAAGCGGGGGCCCCTCCCTAGCACAGATACGCAGTATTTT	TRBV20-1	TRBJ2-3	TRBD2	few
CSARLLGGRSNTEAFF	TGCAGTGCTAGGTTGCTGGGGGGAAGGTCGAACACTGAAGCTTTCTTT	TRBV20-1	TRBJ1-1	.	many
CKGGEGSLQFF	TGCAAGGGGGGGGAAGGGTCGCTACAGTTCTTC	TRBV20-1	TRBJ2-1	.	.